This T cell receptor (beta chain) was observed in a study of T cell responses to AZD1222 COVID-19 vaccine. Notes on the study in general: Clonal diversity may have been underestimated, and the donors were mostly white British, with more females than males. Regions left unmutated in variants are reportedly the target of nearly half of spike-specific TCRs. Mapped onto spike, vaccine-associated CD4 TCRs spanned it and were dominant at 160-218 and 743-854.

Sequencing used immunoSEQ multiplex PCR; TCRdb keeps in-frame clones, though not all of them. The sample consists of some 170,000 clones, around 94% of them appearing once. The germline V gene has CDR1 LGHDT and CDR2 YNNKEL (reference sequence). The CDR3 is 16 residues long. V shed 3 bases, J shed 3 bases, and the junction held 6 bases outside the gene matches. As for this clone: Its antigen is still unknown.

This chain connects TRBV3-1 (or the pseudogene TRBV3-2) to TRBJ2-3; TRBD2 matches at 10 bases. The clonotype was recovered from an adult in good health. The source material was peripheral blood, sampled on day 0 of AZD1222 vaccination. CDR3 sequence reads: CASSQSLAGATDTQYF. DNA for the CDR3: TGTGCCAGCAGCCAGTCCCTAGCGGGGGCGACAGATACGCAGTATTTT.